These 32 T cell receptor beta chains came from one sample sequenced in a study of shared clonotypes between healthy human individuals. Sequencing was performed with immunoSEQ multiplex PCR; in TCRdb, only in-frame clones are kept and a portion is missing. The sample consists of over a million clones, 78% of them appearing once. The sequenced material came from memory CD4+ T cells from PBMCs. Subset denoted: CD45RA-negative fraction. Receptors originate from a man between 18 and 29 years old in good health. Some clones in this sample may be carry-over from other donors' samples.

The rearrangement uses TRBV19 and TRBJ2-5, with D hard to call. CDR1 LNHDA and CDR2 SQIVND come from the germline V gene (reference sequence). The length of the CDR3 is 15 residues. Deletions cut 1 base from V and 5 bases from J, with 14 bases between. The CDR3 DNA follows: TGTGCCAGTAGTATAGCAACAGCACCGTGGGAGACCCAGTACTTC. Translated, it gives CASSIATAPWETQYF.

The chain employs TRBV4-1 and TRBJ2-3; tentative D call: TRBD1 (5 bases). The germline V and J ends were trimmed by 0 bases and 6 bases, with 10 bases remaining between them. This CDR3 is 14 amino acids long. CDR1 and CDR2 (germline): MGHRA, YSYEKL. CDR3 nucleotides: TGCGCCAGCAGCCAAGATGGGCAGGGCGATACGCAGTATTTT. Protein product: CASSQDGQGDTQYF.

The gene calls are TRBV4-1 and TRBJ2-3, with a tentative D call TRBD2 (5 bases). The CDR3 covers 16 residues. The V end was cut by 0 bases, the J end by 6 bases, with 16 bases between. Germline V lookup: CDR1 MGHRA, CDR2 YSYEKL. CDR3 bases: TGCGCCAGCAGCCAAGATCCGACTACCGGATTGGATACGCAGTATTTT. Its translation is CASSQDPTTGLDTQYF.

V and J are TRBV25-1 and TRBJ2-7, with D possibly matching TRBD2 (5 bases). The V end was cut by 5 bases, the J end by 0 bases, with 14 bases between. Looked up from germline, CDR1 is MGHDK and CDR2 is SYGVNS. The CDR3 loop spans 15 amino acids. CDR3 DNA: TGTGCCAGCAGTATCGCGGGCGTAAGCTCCTACGAGCAGTACTTC. Translating gives CASSIAGVSSYEQYF.

V is TRBV9 and J is TRBJ2-3, with TRBD2 matching 7 bases. CDR3 length: 16 amino acids. After removal of 2 bases from V and 0 bases from J, the junction contained 6 bases not matched to a gene. Germline values: CDR1 SGDLS, CDR2 YYNGEE. The CDR3 DNA follows: TGTGCCAGCAGCGTTCAAGCGGGACCAAGCACAGATACGCAGTATTTT. Translating gives CASSVQAGPSTDTQYF. Variable domain in full (rest from reference TRBV9 and TRBJ2-3): DSGVTQTPKHLITATGQRVTLRCSPRSGDLSVYWYQQSLDQGLQFLIQYYNGEERAKGNILERFSAQQFPDLHSELNLSSLELGDSALYFCASSVQAGPSTDTQYFGPGTRLTVL.

The chain uses TRBV20-1 and TRBJ2-7, with D unresolved. V was clipped by 4 bases and J by 10 bases, with 11 bases between them. Germline V gene lookup returns CDR1 DFQATT and CDR2 SNEGSKA (reference sequence). CDR3 length: 10 residues. The CDR3, as DNA: TGCAGTGCTACCTACAGAGGTCAGTACTTC. Translated, it gives CSATYRGQYF.

The chain links TRBV5-1 to TRBJ1-4; TRBD1 aligns across 10 bases. J was trimmed by 8 bases and V by 3 bases; bases with no gene match: 7. CDR3 length: 15 residues. Germline V gene data show CDR1 as SGHRS and CDR2 as YFSETQ. CDR3 nucleotide sequence: TGCGCCAGCAGCTGGTCCGGGACAGGGGAGGAAAAACTGTTTTTT. Its protein product is CASSWSGTGEEKLFF.

V is TRBV19 and J is TRBJ1-5; possibly TRBD1 for D (6 bases). Trimming cost V 7 bases and J 4 bases, with 11 bases left between them. The CDR3 extends over 13 amino acids. Germline V gene sequence: CDR1 LNHDA, CDR2 SQIVND (reference sequence). The CDR3 DNA reads as TGTGCCAGTACTGGACAGCTAAATCAGCCCCAGCATTTT. Protein: CASTGQLNQPQHF. Full variable domain (missing parts from reference TRBV19 and TRBJ1-5): DGGITQSPKYLFRKEGQNVTLSCEQNLNHDAMYWYRQDPGQGLRLIYYSQIVNDFQKGDIAEGYSVSREKKESFPLTVTSAQKNPTAFYLCASTGQLNQPQHFGDGTRLSIL.

This clone came up once. The chain combines TRBV7-9 with TRBJ2-3; no definite D call. Germline-derived CDR1 and CDR2 are SEHNR and FQNEAQ (reference sequence). The CDR3 is 11 amino acids. The V end lost 4 bases, the J end lost 7 bases, and 6 bases lay between the germline ends. CDR3 residues: CASSSANTQYF. For the CDR3, the DNA is TGTGCCAGCAGCTCGGCGAATACGCAGTATTTT.

The rearrangement links TRBV28 to TRBJ2-5; no firm D call. This CDR3 spans 13 amino acids. V lost 6 bases and J lost 3, with 11 bases in between. The germline CDR1 and CDR2 sequences are MDHEN and SYDVKM. The CDR3 loop reads CASSELKKETQYF. CDR3 nucleotides: TGTGCCAGCAGCGAACTTAAAAAAGAGACCCAGTACTTC.

V is TRBV6-6 and J is TRBJ2-1; the match to TRBD1 covers 7 bases. CDR3 length: 16 amino acids. Germline V gives CDR1 MNHNY, CDR2 SVGAGI (reference sequence). The V gene end was trimmed by 2 bases and the J gene end by 0 bases; junction bases not matched to a gene: 4. As DNA, the CDR3 is TGTGCCAGCAGTTACGGCACAGGGGTCTCCTACAATGAGCAGTTCTTC. Translated, it gives CASSYGTGVSYNEQFF.

The chain couples TRBV5-4 to TRBJ2-5, with a tentative D call TRBD2 (6 bases). Germline CDR1 and CDR2: SGHNT and YYREEE (reference sequence). Trimming stripped 3 bases from V and 2 bases from J, with 14 bases between. CDR3 length: 15 residues. CDR3: CASSWDFDGQETQYF. CDR3 sequence (DNA): TGTGCCAGCAGCTGGGACTTCGACGGTCAAGAGACCCAGTACTTC. The complete variable domain, with remaining parts taken from reference TRBV5-4 and TRBJ2-5, reads ETGVTQSPTHLIKTRGQQVTLRCSSQSGHNTVSWYQQALGQGPQFIFQYYREEENGRGNFPPRFSGLQFPNYSSELNVNALELDDSALYLCASSWDFDGQETQYFGPGTRLLVL.

The chain combines TRBV5-1 with TRBJ1-2, with no clear D. The CDR3 is 12 residues long. V dropped 0 bases and J dropped 8 bases, with 8 bases sitting between them. Germline V lookup: CDR1 SGHRS, CDR2 YFSETQ. This CDR3 is CASSLEREGYTF. The CDR3 nucleotides read TGCGCCAGCAGCTTGGAAAGGGAAGGCTACACCTTC. The variable domain in full, with the rest retrieved from reference TRBV5-1 and TRBJ1-2, is KAGVTQTPRYLIKTRGQQVTLSCSPISGHRSVSWYQQTPGQGLQFLFEYFSETQRNKGNFPGRFSGRQFSNSRSEMNVSTLELGDSALYLCASSLEREGYTFGSGTRLTVV.

V gene TRBV7-9 combines with J gene TRBJ1-5, with a tentative D call TRBD1 (6 bases). Germline lookup yields CDR1 SEHNR and CDR2 FQNEAQ (reference sequence). Trimming took off 1 base at V and 6 bases at J, with 16 bases between the two ends. The CDR3 covers 16 residues. The CDR3 protein is CASSLESGGAGQPQHF. CDR3 in DNA: TGTGCCAGCAGCTTAGAATCGGGGGGCGCAGGTCAGCCCCAGCATTTT.

The chain combines TRBV5-8 with TRBJ2-7; D is unclear. The germline gives CDR1 SGHTS, CDR2 YDEGEE. The V end lost 0 bases, the J end lost 8 bases, and 9 bases lay between the germline ends. This CDR3 comprises 12 residues. CDR3 coding DNA: TGTGCCAGCAGCTTGGTTGGTGCTCAGCAGTACTTC. Its protein is CASSLVGAQQYF.

This chain uses TRBV7-9 with TRBJ1-5; D is uncertain. Germline assignment: CDR1 SEHNR and CDR2 FQNEAQ (reference sequence). The CDR3 has 15 amino acids. V gave up 5 bases and J gave up 1 base, with 12 bases separating them. In DNA, the CDR3 is TGTGCCAGCAGCCACGCCGACGGGAGCAATCAGCCCCAGCATTTT. Translating gives CASSHADGSNQPQHF.

On this clone: Other DNA sequences in this sample translate to the same CDR3. The V gene is TRBV19, the J gene TRBJ1-2; D might be TRBD1 (5 bases). The V and J ends lost 3 bases and 4 bases respectively, with 9 bases between them. The CDR3 has 13 amino acids. Germline lookup yields CDR1 LNHDA and CDR2 SQIVND (reference sequence). The CDR3: CASSIQGFYGYTF. CDR3 nucleotide sequence: TGTGCCAGTAGTATCCAGGGATTCTATGGCTACACCTTC.

Concerning this clone: Other DNA sequences of this sample code for an identical CDR3. V is TRBV29-1 and J is TRBJ1-1; D gene ambiguous. Germline CDR1 and CDR2: SQVTM and ANQGSEA. V was shortened by 6 bases and J by 1 base, with 6 bases between the two germline ends. CDR3 length: 11 residues. The CDR3 DNA reads as TGCAGCGTGGCGCGGAACACTGAAGCTTTCTTT. It specifies CSVARNTEAFF.

Remarks on this clone: The same CDR3 can be traced to other DNA sequences in this sample. The genes are TRBV5-1 and TRBJ2-1; 11 nucleotides agree with TRBD2. V dropped 0 bases and J dropped 6; count of bases not matched to a gene: 5. The CDR3 is made up of 16 amino acids. Germline-derived CDR1 and CDR2 are SGHRS and YFSETQ. The CDR3 loop reads CASSLALTSGSNEQFF. The CDR3 DNA reads as TGCGCCAGCAGCTTGGCCCTTACTAGCGGGAGCAATGAGCAGTTCTTC.

This chain joins TRBV15 and TRBJ1-1; no clear D. The V end lost 7 bases, the J end lost 8 bases, and 14 bases lay between the germline ends. CDR1 LNHNV and CDR2 YYDKDF come from the germline V gene (reference sequence). This CDR3 spans 12 amino acids. CDR3 protein: CATNLGGTEAFF. The CDR3 DNA reads TGTGCCACCAACCTTGGTGGCACCGAAGCTTTCTTT.

The gene calls are TRBV7-9 and TRBJ1-1; D remains unclear. The germline V and J ends were trimmed by 5 bases and 4 bases, with 11 bases remaining between them. The CDR3 is made up of 13 amino acids. The germline V gene has CDR1 SEHNR and CDR2 FQNEAQ (reference sequence). DNA of the CDR3: TGTGCCAGCAGCCTCGGTGCGGGCACTGAAGCTTTCTTT. Protein: CASSLGAGTEAFF.

Only one count was recorded for this clone. The V gene is TRBV6-5, the J gene TRBJ1-2; no clear D. The CDR3 spans 14 residues. Germline CDR1 MNHEY, CDR2 SVGAGI. V was clipped by 4 bases and J by 1 base, with 10 bases between them. The CDR3 nucleotides read TGTGCCAGCAGTTCGACGAGACGTAACTATGGCTACACCTTC. This translates into CASSSTRRNYGYTF.

Worth noting for this clone: A far larger clone is one nucleotide away, so this likely arose from a read error. The chain recombines TRBV4-3 with TRBJ2-3; perhaps TRBD1 as D (6 bases). V gave up 4 bases and J gave up 4 bases, with 15 bases separating them. Germline CDR1 and CDR2: LGHNA and YSLEER. The CDR3 has 15 amino acids. Here the CDR3 DNA reads TGCGCCAGCAGCCCTAGACAGGTACACGCAGATACGCAGTATTTT. Protein: CASSPRQVHADTQYF.

The chain combines TRBV9 with TRBJ2-7, with unresolved D. From germline, CDR1 is SGDLS and CDR2 YYNGEE. The CDR3 spans 14 residues. Trimming took 4 bases from V and 1 from J, leaving 12 bases between them. DNA of the CDR3: TGTGCCAGCAGCCCTACCGGGCCTTCCTACGAGCAGTACTTC. Protein sequence: CASSPTGPSYEQYF.

V usage is TRBV11-3 and J usage is TRBJ2-2; TRBD2 agrees at 12 bases. The junction had 8 bases not matched to a gene; V was cut back by 5 bases and J by 4 bases. Germline V gene sequence: CDR1 SGHNT, CDR2 YENEEA. CDR3 size: 17 residues. CDR3 loop: CASSNLAGGPATGELFF. The CDR3 nucleotides are TGTGCCAGCAGCAATCTAGCGGGAGGGCCGGCCACCGGGGAGCTGTTTTTT.

This clone was counted between two and nine times. A far more abundant clone sits one base away, making this likely a read error. This chain links TRBV29-1 with TRBJ1-2; no clear D gene. CDR3 length: 12 residues. Looked up from germline, CDR1 is SQVTM and CDR2 is ANQGSEA. CDR3: CSVFSVPYGHTF. As DNA, the CDR3 is TGCAGCGTGTTCTCTGTCCCGTATGGCCACACCTTC.

This clone was seen a handful of times. V and J are TRBV7-2 and TRBJ1-1; D gene ambiguous. Trimming removed 1 base from V and 3 bases from J, with 12 bases in between. CDR3 length: 15 residues. Germline V CDR1 and CDR2: SGHTA, FQGNSA. The CDR3, as DNA: TGTGCCAGCAGCTTAGACGCCAGTCATTACACTGAAGCTTTCTTT. Translating gives CASSLDASHYTEAFF.

In its sample, this clone was seen once. The sample has other DNA sequences that encode this CDR3 too. V gene TRBV7-3 combines with J gene TRBJ2-1; 7 positions match TRBD2. Germline assignment: CDR1 SGHTA and CDR2 FQGTGA. The CDR3 spans 15 residues. V shed 2 bases, J shed 6 bases, and the junction held 7 bases outside the gene matches. The chain's CDR3 is CASSLGLAVGNEQFF. In nucleotides, the CDR3 is TGTGCCAGCAGCTTAGGGCTAGCGGTGGGCAATGAGCAGTTCTTC. The full variable domain, completed using reference TRBV7-3 and TRBJ2-1, is GAGVSQTPSNKVTEKGKYVELRCDPISGHTALYWYRQSLGQGPEFLIYFQGTGAADDSGLPNDRFFAVRPEGSVSTLKIQRTERGDSAVYLCASSLGLAVGNEQFFGPGTRLTVL.

The chain combines TRBV11-2 with TRBJ2-6, with 8 bases aligning to TRBD1. The CDR3 contains 19 residues. The junction had 11 bases not matched to a gene; V was cut back by 4 bases and J by 0 bases. Germline CDR1 and CDR2: SGHAT and FQNNGV. In DNA form, the CDR3 reads TGTGCCAGCAGCTCCACCTTGACAGGGGTAAACTCTGGGGCCAACGTCCTGACTTTC. Translation: CASSSTLTGVNSGANVLTF.

The rearrangement joins TRBV6-5 to TRBJ1-4, with D maybe TRBD1 (6 bases). Between the trimmed V and J ends, which lost 6 bases and 7 bases, there was a span of 18 bases. The CDR3 length is 15 residues. CDR1 and CDR2 from the germline V gene are MNHEY and SVGAGI. The CDR3 loop reads CASSLRGASGEKLFF. In DNA form, the CDR3 reads TGTGCCAGCAGCCTACGGGGGGCATCAGGTGAAAAACTGTTTTTT.

The chain is built from TRBV28 and TRBJ2-1; TRBD2 aligns across 7 bases. The V and J ends lost 8 bases and 2 bases, in that order; junction bases with no gene match: 12. CDR3 length: 16 amino acids. Germline V CDR1 and CDR2: MDHEN, SYDVKM. The DNA of the CDR3 is TGTGCCAGCTTGGTCCCGGGGGGAGCAGCCTACAATGAGCAGTTCTTC. Translation: CASLVPGGAAYNEQFF.

This clone occurred a few times. The gene calls are TRBV2 and TRBJ2-7; the D gene is possibly TRBD1 (5 bases). Germline V lookup: CDR1 SNHLY, CDR2 FYNNEI. V was trimmed by 5 bases and J by 2 bases, leaving 13 bases between them. This CDR3 region has 14 residues. This CDR3 reads CASSWAGSAYEQYF. As DNA, the CDR3 is TGTGCCAGCAGTTGGGCAGGGTCGGCCTACGAGCAGTACTTC. The full variable domain, with the rest looked up from reference TRBV2 and TRBJ2-7, is EPEVTQTPSHQVTQMGQEVILRCVPISNHLYFYWYRQILGQKVEFLVSFYNNEISEKSEIFDDQFSVERPDGSNFTLKIRSTKLEDSAMYFCASSWAGSAYEQYFGPGTRLTVT.